This is a list of T cell receptor beta chains from one sample in a study of blood T cell repertoires in COVID-19. The method was immunoSEQ multiplex PCR; TCRdb's version includes in-frame clones alone and lacks a portion of them. The sample holds approximately 94,000 clones, about 88% seen once. The sequencing input was peripheral blood. The receptors shown here come from a young man in a cohort sampled during active COVID-19. CDR3s include the opening cysteine and the closing phenylalanine or tryptophan. Expanded clones are given a class, and other clones once, few, many or no size at all.

v_call	j_call	clone_size	cdr3_aa
TRBV5-1	TRBJ2-1	once	CASSSDRGGDEQFF
TRBV5-5	TRBJ2-7	.	CASSFLWGHSYEQYF
TRBV27	TRBJ1-2	.	CASSSYRGADYGYTF
TRBV9	TRBJ2-3	.	CASSYRVLDTQYF
TRBV6-5	TRBJ2-7	.	CASTPPGGAGEQYF
TRBV29-1	TRBJ2-7	.	CSVRPSGDEQYF
TRBV29-1	TRBJ2-5	once	CSVGRKRYQETQYF
TRBV20-1	TRBJ1-1	few	CSASFQGIEAFF
TRBV27	TRBJ2-1	.	CASSSRGTGDNEQFF
TRBV14	TRBJ2-1	.	CASSQAAGEQFF
TRBV28	TRBJ2-7	.	CASSLPGTGDHEQYF
TRBV7-2	TRBJ2-3	.	CASSLGLAIQTDTQYF